These 30 T cell receptor beta chains came from one sample sequenced in a study of response to subunit inactivated influenza vaccine. One entry per CDR3 protein results from TCRdb running MiXCR on the RT-PCR reads. The data hold 500,000 to 600,000 distinct CDR3 sequences, with 10% to 15% observed a single time. The specimen comprised PBMCs from blood, sampled 45 days after vaccination. These receptors were obtained from a man between 50 and 59 years old who received an inactivated influenza vaccine.

This clonotype came up a few times. The gene calls are TRBV11-2 and TRBJ1-1, with D hard to call. Trimming shortened V by 1 base and J by 3 bases, and 18 bases separated the two germline ends. This CDR3 region has 17 residues. Germline CDR1 and CDR2: SGHAT and FQNNGV. CDR3 nucleotides: TGTGCCAGCAGCTTAGGCATCGCCGCGCTTGAGGACACTGAAGCTTTCTTT. It codes for CASSLGIAALEDTEAFF.

The CDR3 here is CASSYSPGQGGYEQYF. The CDR3 bases are TGTGCCAGCAGTTACTCCCCGGGACAGGGAGGCTACGAGCAGTACTTC. This chain uses TRBV6-5 with TRBJ2-7; TRBD1 agrees at 9 bases. This CDR3 is 16 amino acids long. The V segment lost 0 bases and the J segment 3 bases; nucleotides outside the gene matches: 6. Germline V gene data show CDR1 as MNHEY and CDR2 as SVGAGI.

This clonotype turned up a few times. This rearrangement joins TRBV4-2 to TRBJ1-6; D unclear. V was shortened by 2 bases and J by 9 bases, with 8 bases between the two germline ends. Per germline, CDR1 LGHNA and CDR2 YNFKEQ. This CDR3 has 13 amino acids. The CDR3, as DNA: TGTGCCAGCAGCCAATTCGAGGGTTCACCCCTCCACTTT. Translated: CASSQFEGSPLHF.

This clonotype was seen more than once but under ten times. The chain recombines TRBV9 with TRBJ2-1; 8 bases align to TRBD1. Germline V gene lookup returns CDR1 SGDLS and CDR2 YYNGEE. This CDR3 contains 15 residues. With 4 bases clipped from V and 3 bases from J, the junction kept 6 bases outside the gene matches. The CDR3 is CASSPRGPHYNEQFF. The CDR3 DNA reads TGTGCCAGCAGCCCCAGGGGGCCTCACTACAATGAGCAGTTCTTC.

V gene TRBV24-1 combines with J gene TRBJ2-1; 10 bases are a match to TRBD2. The CDR3 is 15 amino acids. Germline values: CDR1 KGHDR, CDR2 SFDVKD. V gave up 1 base and J gave up 8 bases; unmatched junction bases: 4. CDR3 coding DNA: TGTGCCACCAGTGATTTCCAGCGGGGGGGCGATGAGCAGTTCTTC. As protein: CATSDFQRGGDEQFF.

This clonotype was observed a few times. The gene calls are TRBV7-2 and TRBJ2-5; D perhaps matches TRBD2 (6 bases). The germline CDR1 and CDR2 sequences are SGHTA and FQGNSA. With 1 base removed from V and 5 bases from J, the gap between germline ends came to 11 bases. There are 14 residues in the CDR3. This CDR3 reads CASSLVTRGETQYF. The CDR3 nucleotides read TGTGCCAGCAGCTTAGTCACCCGGGGGGAGACCCAGTACTTC.

The chain employs TRBV5-1 and TRBJ1-1, with TRBD1 as a possible D gene (6 bases). The germline V gene has CDR1 SGHRS and CDR2 YFSETQ. V was trimmed by 6 bases and J by 4 bases, leaving 22 bases between them. CDR3 length equals 16 residues. The CDR3 spells CASTPNGRGASTEAFF. The DNA for the CDR3 is TGCGCCAGCACCCCAAATGGGCGGGGGGCGAGCACTGAAGCTTTCTTT.

This clonotype has more than one count but fewer than ten. The chain links TRBV20-1 to TRBJ1-1; tentatively, D is TRBD1 (6 bases). Per germline, CDR1 DFQATT and CDR2 SNEGSKA (reference sequence). The CDR3 loop spans 11 amino acids. DNA of the CDR3: TGCAGCGCACTAAGACAGGCTGAAGCTTTCTTT. Protein product: CSALRQAEAFF.

The chain has TRBV9 and TRBJ1-2; D is uncertain. Germline V gives CDR1 SGDLS, CDR2 YYNGEE. This CDR3 region has 14 residues. V was shortened by 0 bases and J by 4 bases, with 10 bases between the two germline ends. The CDR3 sequence is CASSVGGEGYGYTF. In DNA, the CDR3 is TGTGCCAGCAGCGTAGGGGGAGAGGGCTATGGCTACACCTTC. Variable domain in full (rest from reference TRBV9 and TRBJ1-2): DSGVTQTPKHLITATGQRVTLRCSPRSGDLSVYWYQQSLDQGLQFLIQYYNGEERAKGNILERFSAQQFPDLHSELNLSSLELGDSALYFCASSVGGEGYGYTFGSGTRLTVV.

This clonotype showed up many times. V usage is TRBV6-1 and J usage is TRBJ2-7; TRBD1 matches at 8 bases. Germline CDR1 is MNHNS and CDR2 is SASEGT. The CDR3 consists of 13 residues. V was pared by 6 bases and J by 4 bases, with 5 bases of the junction left unmatched. This CDR3 is CASRDRVVYEQYF. The CDR3 bases are TGTGCCAGCAGGGACAGGGTCGTATACGAGCAGTACTTC.

This clonotype was counted a few times. The chain employs TRBV10-3 and TRBJ2-2; 7 nucleotides agree with TRBD1. Germline CDR1 reads ENHRY; CDR2 reads SYGVKD. V was pared by 6 bases and J by 6 bases, with 7 bases of the junction left unmatched. CDR3 length: 14 amino acids. CDR3 nucleotides: TGTGCCATCAGCAGAGGGGGACAGTCCGGGGAGCTGTTTTTT. It specifies CAISRGGQSGELFF.

In its sample, this clonotype was seen many times. DNA for the CDR3: TGTGCCAGCAGTGAGGGGTCAGGGGGCCGACAGCCCCAGCATTTT. It yields the protein CASSEGSGGRQPQHF. V is TRBV6-1 and J is TRBJ1-5, with 8 positions matching TRBD1. Germline V gene sequence: CDR1 MNHNS, CDR2 SASEGT. V shed 3 bases and J 7 bases; nucleotides not matched to a gene: 8. The CDR3 has 15 residues.

The chain links TRBV29-1 to TRBJ2-2; weak D call: TRBD1 (6 bases). Germline CDR1 SQVTM, CDR2 ANQGSEA. V was cut by 6 bases and J by 2 bases, with 16 bases left in between. The CDR3 consists of 15 residues. The CDR3: CSVSAGGYNTGELFF. CDR3 bases: TGCAGCGTGTCAGCTGGGGGCTACAACACCGGGGAGCTGTTTTTT.

This clonotype was detected a few times. The chain joins TRBV2 to TRBJ2-7; D may be TRBD1 (5 bases). CDR3 length: 15 residues. Trimming took off 7 bases at V and 0 bases at J, with 16 bases between the two ends. Germline V gene sequence: CDR1 SNHLY, CDR2 FYNNEI. The CDR3 sequence: CASTQGLLYSYEQYF. As DNA, the CDR3 is TGTGCCAGCACCCAGGGCCTACTTTACTCCTACGAGCAGTACTTC.

This chain joins TRBV4-2 and TRBJ2-4; 12 positions match TRBD2. V lost 3 bases and J lost 0; bases outside the gene matches: 6. The CDR3 has 18 residues. CDR1 is LGHNA and CDR2 is YNFKEQ in the germline V gene. CDR3 bases: TGTGCCAGCAGCCAGTACTGGACTAGCGGGGTAGCCAAAAACATTCAGTACTTC. Translating gives CASSQYWTSGVAKNIQYF.

The gene calls are TRBV20-1 and TRBJ2-7, with 10 bases fitting TRBD1. V lost 4 bases and J lost 5; bases outside the gene matches: 5. This CDR3 spans 13 amino acids. Germline V gene data show CDR1 as DFQATT and CDR2 as SNEGSKA (reference sequence). The CDR3 region is CSAKDRGRDEQYF. CDR3 sequence (DNA): TGCAGTGCTAAGGACAGGGGGAGAGACGAGCAGTACTTC.

This clonotype came up a few times. The rearrangement uses TRBV7-9 and TRBJ1-1; D not certain. CDR1 SEHNR and CDR2 FQNEAQ come from the germline V gene (reference sequence). Trimming removed 1 base from V and 5 bases from J, with 11 bases in between. This CDR3 has 14 residues. DNA of the CDR3: TGTGCCAGCAGCTTAGAAAACAGTCGGACTGAAGCTTTCTTT. This gives the protein CASSLENSRTEAFF.

This clonotype was seen at least ten times. The rearrangement joins TRBV20-1 to TRBJ2-3, with D maybe TRBD2 (6 bases). Germline CDR1 and CDR2: DFQATT and SNEGSKA (reference sequence). The CDR3 contains 15 residues. Trimming cost V 3 bases and J 2 bases, with 15 bases left between them. This chain's CDR3 is CSASRRDPITDTQYF. CDR3 bases: TGCAGTGCTAGTCGGCGGGACCCCATCACAGATACGCAGTATTTT.

This clonotype came up many times. The J gene is TRBJ2-1, the V gene TRBV20-1, with 7 bases fitting TRBD2. The V and J ends lost 7 bases and 0 bases, in that order; junction bases with no gene match: 6. Germline CDR1 is DFQATT and CDR2 is SNEGSKA (reference sequence). CDR3 length: 14 amino acids. CDR3 sequence: CSGAAGSSYNEQFF. CDR3 DNA sequence: TGCAGTGGGGCAGCGGGGAGCTCCTACAATGAGCAGTTCTTC.

This clonotype was found many times. This chain uses TRBV12-3 or TRBV12-4 with TRBJ1-1; D remains unclear. V gave up 0 bases and J gave up 5 bases, with 10 bases separating them. CDR3 size: 14 residues. CDR3 bases: TGTGCCAGCAGTTTAGCCTACGGGGATACTGAAGCTTTCTTT. The encoded protein is CASSLAYGDTEAFF.

Concerning this clonotype: Its ends do not fully match the called genes, so a read error is possible. The rearrangement joins TRBV15 to TRBJ2-5, with D possibly TRBD2 on 5 matching bases. Germline CDR1 reads LNHNV; CDR2 reads YYDKDF (reference sequence). The CDR3 extends over 14 amino acids. CDR3 amino acids: CATRRAPRGETQYF. The CDR3 DNA follows: TGTGCCACCAGGAGAGCCCCCAGAGGGGAGACCCAGTACTTC.

This clonotype was seen repeatedly, ten times or more. This chain links TRBV12-3 or TRBV12-4 with TRBJ1-5, with a possible D match to TRBD1 (6 bases). V was shortened by 3 bases and J by 4 bases, with 13 bases between the two germline ends. The CDR3 has 15 residues. In DNA form, the CDR3 reads TGTGCCAGCAGTTTGGGGGGACAAATGAATCAGCCCCAGCATTTT. Its translation is CASSLGGQMNQPQHF.

This sequence joins TRBV20-1 and TRBJ2-2; either TRBD1 or TRBD2 may supply D (5 bases each). CDR1 DFQATT and CDR2 SNEGSKA come from the germline V gene (reference sequence). Trimming left V 2 bases short and J 2 bases short, with 18 bases between. The CDR3 is 17 amino acids. This CDR3 is CSARIHGATINTGELFF. For the CDR3, the DNA is TGCAGTGCTAGAATTCACGGGGCCACTATAAACACCGGGGAGCTGTTTTTT.

The V call is TRBV14, the J call TRBJ2-3; D is ambiguous. Germline assignment: CDR1 SGHDN and CDR2 FVKESK. This CDR3 is built from 14 residues. Deletions cut 1 base from V and 5 bases from J, with 10 bases between. CDR3: CASSQGGRGDTQYF. As DNA, the CDR3 is TGTGCCAGCAGCCAAGGGGGAAGAGGAGATACGCAGTATTTT.

The sample holds a few counts of this clonotype. The chain couples TRBV5-1 to TRBJ2-7; 11 nucleotides line up with TRBD2. Germline V gene sequence: CDR1 SGHRS, CDR2 YFSETQ. Losses at the gene ends were 5 bases for V and 3 bases for J; bases not matched to a gene: 16. The CDR3 runs to 18 residues. The CDR3 DNA reads as TGCGCCAGCAGGAACGGACACCTGACTAGCGGGGCCATCTACGAGCAGTACTTC. Translating gives CASRNGHLTSGAIYEQYF.

V usage is TRBV6-6 and J usage is TRBJ2-6; a weak D match, TRBD2 (6 bases). Germline V gene lookup returns CDR1 MNHNY and CDR2 SVGAGI (reference sequence). V lost 5 bases to trimming and J lost 0 bases, with 17 bases between them. The CDR3 runs 18 residues. CDR3 coding DNA: TGTGCCAGCAGTAAGCGGGCCTCGGCCAACTCTGGGGCCAACGTCCTGACTTTC. Encoded protein: CASSKRASANSGANVLTF.

This clonotype has just a few counts. The chain couples TRBV6-1 to TRBJ2-1, with 8 bases lining up with TRBD2. CDR1 and CDR2 from the germline V gene are MNHNS and SASEGT. The CDR3 covers 18 residues. V dropped 7 bases and J dropped 3; count of bases not matched to a gene: 17. The DNA of the CDR3 is TGTGCCAGCACCGGCCTGGCGGGGGGCCGCTCGAGCTACAATGAGCAGTTCTTC. It is translated as CASTGLAGGRSSYNEQFF.

This clonotype occurred a few times. This sequence joins TRBV20-1 and TRBJ2-7, with 8 positions matching TRBD1. CDR1 is DFQATT and CDR2 is SNEGSKA in the germline V gene (reference sequence). The junction had 15 bases not matched to a gene; V was cut back by 0 bases and J by 2 bases. This CDR3 has 18 residues. CDR3 sequence reads: CSARDRTGSRKWTYEQYF. For the CDR3, the DNA is TGCAGTGCTAGAGATAGGACAGGGTCTAGAAAATGGACCTACGAGCAGTACTTC.

This clonotype was picked up a small number of times. Sequence at one end of the junction differs from germline and may be a read error. The chain uses TRBV4-2 and TRBJ2-5; D is uncertain. This CDR3 region has 15 residues. Germline V gives CDR1 LGHNA, CDR2 YNFKEQ. The CDR3 loop is CASSILGAHQKTQYF. DNA of the CDR3: TGTGCCAGCAGCATCTTAGGTGCCCACCAAAAGACCCAGTACTTC.

This clonotype showed up just a few times. The chain uses TRBV10-3 and TRBJ2-1, with 10 bases fitting TRBD1. Germline loops: CDR1 ENHRY, CDR2 SYGVKD. CDR3 length: 13 amino acids. The junction had 5 bases not matched to a gene; V was cut back by 10 bases and J by 5 bases. The CDR3 reads CATTDRGNNEQFF. CDR3 in DNA: TGTGCCACCACGGACAGGGGGAACAATGAGCAGTTCTTC.